These 13 T cell receptor beta chains came from one sample sequenced in a study of cytomegalovirus exposure and HLA in healthy donors. In the PCR, 60 Vbeta and 13 Jbeta primers were used. The protocol was immunoSEQ multiplex PCR, while the TCRdb copy is restricted to in-frame clones and leaves out a portion. This table has 200,000 to 250,000 clones, under 80% appearing once. The sequenced sample consisted of PBMCs. These receptors were obtained from a young woman in good health and CMV-seronegative.

The chain links TRBV5-1 to TRBJ2-3, with TRBD1 as a possible D gene (6 bases). Trimming removed 4 bases from V and 0 bases from J, with 12 bases in between. The germline V gene encodes CDR1 SGHRS and CDR2 YFSETQ. The CDR3 spans 15 residues. This chain's CDR3 is CASSPRTVSTDTQYF. CDR3 nucleotide sequence: TGCGCCAGCAGCCCCAGGACAGTTAGCACAGATACGCAGTATTTT.

The V call is TRBV10-3, the J call TRBJ2-2; D may be TRBD2 (6 bases). This CDR3 contains 15 residues. V shed 2 bases and J shed 2 bases, with 9 bases lying between them. Germline lookup yields CDR1 ENHRY and CDR2 SYGVKD. The CDR3: CAISETGRNTGELFF. The CDR3 region has the DNA TGTGCCATCAGTGAGACCGGGAGAAACACCGGGGAGCTGTTTTTT.

This chain joins TRBV29-1 and TRBJ2-1; the D is unclear. The CDR3 has 10 residues. Trimming left V 3 bases short and J 6 bases short, with 3 bases between. The germline gives CDR1 SQVTM, CDR2 ANQGSEA. CDR3 DNA sequence: TGCAGCGTTGAGAGCAATGAGCAGTTCTTC. Its protein is CSVESNEQFF.

This clone showed up just once. The chain links TRBV28 to TRBJ2-1; D is unclear. The V and J ends lost 1 base and 0 bases respectively, with 7 bases between them. Germline values: CDR1 MDHEN, CDR2 SYDVKM. The CDR3 consists of 15 residues. The DNA of the CDR3 is TGTGCCAGCAGTTTATTCCCCAGCTCCTACAATGAGCAGTTCTTC. Translating it yields CASSLFPSSYNEQFF. Drawing the rest from reference TRBV28 and TRBJ2-1, the complete variable domain is DVKVTQSSRYLVKRTGEKVFLECVQDMDHENMFWYRQDPGLGLRLIYFSYDVKMKEKGDIPEGYSVSREKKERFSLILESASTNQTSMYLCASSLFPSSYNEQFFGPGTRLTVL.

Comments on this clone: An end of the junction differs from the germline gene, which may be a read error. The V call is TRBV7-7, the J call TRBJ2-7; 7 bases align to TRBD1. The CDR3 consists of 16 residues. Germline V gene data show CDR1 as SSHAT and CDR2 as FNYEAQ (reference sequence). The CDR3 loop is CASSITRRDSAYEQYF. The CDR3 DNA sequence: TGTGCTAGCAGCATAACGCGCCGGGACAGTGCCTACGAGCAGTACTTC.

J is TRBJ2-1 and V is TRBV6-5, with a possible D match to TRBD2 (5 bases). Germline CDR1 MNHEY, CDR2 SVGAGI. CDR3 length: 11 amino acids. The V and J ends lost 6 bases and 10 bases respectively, with 10 bases between them. In DNA form, the CDR3 reads TGTGCCAGCAGGGAACTAGAGGAGCAGTTCTTC. This sequence encodes CASRELEEQFF.

The J gene is TRBJ1-1, the V gene TRBV5-1; 11 positions match TRBD1. V lost 4 bases, J lost 4 bases, and 3 bases stayed unmatched. The CDR3 extends over 14 amino acids. Germline V gene lookup returns CDR1 SGHRS and CDR2 YFSETQ. The CDR3 sequence is CASSAGQGGTEAFF. Here the CDR3 DNA reads TGCGCCAGCAGCGCGGGACAGGGGGGCACTGAAGCTTTCTTT.

V and J are TRBV29-1 and TRBJ2-3; unclear D gene. Germline CDR1 is SQVTM and CDR2 is ANQGSEA. CDR3 length: 13 residues. This CDR3 is CKARMLGTDTQYF. The CDR3 DNA is TGCAAAGCCAGGATGTTGGGCACAGATACGCAGTATTTT.

This clone was observed a few times. Mismatch with germline at one junction end may stem from a read error. The V call is TRBV7-9, the J call TRBJ2-7; TRBD2 is a possible D gene (5 bases). The V gene's germline CDR1 is SEHNR and CDR2 FQNEAQ (reference sequence). The CDR3 covers 13 residues. The CDR3 region is CSSSTELASEQYF. As DNA, the CDR3 is TGTTCCAGCAGTACCGAATTAGCGAGCGAGCAGTACTTC.

This clone has just a few counts. The rearrangement uses TRBV5-4 and TRBJ2-2; 10 bases map to TRBD2. Germline V gives CDR1 SGHNT, CDR2 YYREEE (reference sequence). The ends lost 6 bases at V and 9 bases at J; junction bases unmatched: 20. The CDR3 consists of 18 residues. CDR3 sequence reads: CASTYSNALAGEGRELFF. CDR3 in DNA: TGTGCCAGCACCTATTCCAACGCCCTAGCGGGAGAAGGAAGGGAGCTGTTTTTT.

The chain recombines TRBV27 with TRBJ1-5; 9 bases map to TRBD1. Germline CDR1 is MNHEY and CDR2 is SMNVEV (reference sequence). V lost 3 bases to trimming and J lost 7 bases; unmatched junction nucleotides: 4. The CDR3 runs to 14 residues. CDR3 sequence: CASSFGTGNQPQHF. The DNA for the CDR3 is TGTGCCAGCAGTTTCGGGACAGGGAACCAGCCCCAGCATTTT.

The J gene is TRBJ2-5, the V gene TRBV2; 8 nucleotides match TRBD2. Trimming at V came to 5 bases and at J to 2 bases, leaving 4 bases not matched to a gene. CDR1 is SNHLY and CDR2 is FYNNEI in the germline V gene. The CDR3 is 14 amino acids. Here the CDR3 reads CASSRLAPQETQYF. In nucleotides, the CDR3 is TGTGCCAGCAGTCGACTAGCGCCACAAGAGACCCAGTACTTC.

This clone was recorded a few times. The chain is built from TRBV2 and TRBJ1-2, with D possibly matching TRBD1 (6 bases). The CDR3 extends over 12 amino acids. Germline V gives CDR1 SNHLY, CDR2 FYNNEI. V was cut by 4 bases and J by 6 bases, with 9 bases left in between. Written as DNA, the CDR3 is TGTGCCAGCAGTGGACACAGGGATGGCTACACCTTC. This codes for CASSGHRDGYTF.